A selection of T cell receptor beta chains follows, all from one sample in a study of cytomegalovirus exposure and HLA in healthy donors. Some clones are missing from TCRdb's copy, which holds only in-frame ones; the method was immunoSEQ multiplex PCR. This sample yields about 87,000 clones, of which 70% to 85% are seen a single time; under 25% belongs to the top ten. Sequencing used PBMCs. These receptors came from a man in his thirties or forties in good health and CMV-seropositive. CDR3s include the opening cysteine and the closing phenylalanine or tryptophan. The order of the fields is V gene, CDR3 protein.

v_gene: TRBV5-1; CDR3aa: CASSFVAGGSYEQYF
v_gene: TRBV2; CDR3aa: CASSEQANTEAFF
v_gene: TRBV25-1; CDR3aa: CASSNGYQETQYF
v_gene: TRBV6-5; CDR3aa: CASSITGGNTEAFF
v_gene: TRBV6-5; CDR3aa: CASSAGQGASYTF
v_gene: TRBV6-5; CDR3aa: CASSARGTGELFF
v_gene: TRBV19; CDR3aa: CASNRLAGRAKLFF
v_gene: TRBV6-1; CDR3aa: CASIPGHLGDYGYTF
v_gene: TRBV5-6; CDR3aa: CASSLGLVSEQYF
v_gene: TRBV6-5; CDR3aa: CASSYLQGYGEAFF
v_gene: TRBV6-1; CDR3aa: CASSARTDNTGELFF
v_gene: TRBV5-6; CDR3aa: CASSTALSGSQHF
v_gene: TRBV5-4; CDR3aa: CASSPRQGDTGELFF
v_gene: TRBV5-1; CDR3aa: CASSLRGGGVSGTDTQYF
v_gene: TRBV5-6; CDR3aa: CASSPGVGTPGSPLHF
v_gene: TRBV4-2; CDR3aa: CASSPSERSYNEQFF
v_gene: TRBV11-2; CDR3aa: CATSGTSGGPSYNEQFF
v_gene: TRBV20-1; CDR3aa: CSASDTYEQYF
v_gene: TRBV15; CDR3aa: CATSREGREAFF
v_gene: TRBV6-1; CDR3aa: CASGGTVIYEQYF
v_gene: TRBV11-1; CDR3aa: CASSLWGESEAFF
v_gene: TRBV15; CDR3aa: CATSRFGTGFGNTIYF
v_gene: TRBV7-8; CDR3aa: CASSGGLNEKLFF
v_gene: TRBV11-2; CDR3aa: CASSLSGQRNTIYF
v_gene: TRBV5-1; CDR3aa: CASSPGVAPYNEQFF
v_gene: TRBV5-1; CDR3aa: CASSIEGGTVYEQYF
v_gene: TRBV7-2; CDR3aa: CASSLDGSEGTEAFF
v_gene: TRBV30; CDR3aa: CAWTTHPETQYF
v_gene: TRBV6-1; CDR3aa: CASSEGQGYSYEQYF
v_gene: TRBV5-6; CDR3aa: CASSLVTATNEKLFF
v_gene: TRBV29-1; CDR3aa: CSVWTVQAKNIQYF
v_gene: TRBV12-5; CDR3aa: CASGLAGRLQETQYF
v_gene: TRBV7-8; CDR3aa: CASSPFEGSNQPQHF
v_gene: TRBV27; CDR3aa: CASGGAGATTEAFF
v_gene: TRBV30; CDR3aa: CAWSVRGTGGSGYTF
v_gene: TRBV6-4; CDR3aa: CASSDSSLDTQYF
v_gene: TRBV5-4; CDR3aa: CASSSGQGQETQYF